Listed here are 12 T cell receptor beta chains from one sample, sequenced in a study of Ad26.COV2.S vaccination and SARS-CoV-2 variants. Treatment denoted: 19 received Ad26.COV2.S at low or high dose, single or two shots; roughly five received placebo; per-sample allocation not given. The investigators took samples on day 63 after the first vaccine or placebo injection. Clones were read by immunoSEQ multiplex PCR, and TCRdb kept only the in-frame ones, dropping some. The sample lists some 290,000 clones, around four fifths occurring once. The sample here was peripheral blood, taken in a trial of Ad26.COV2.S vaccine versus placebo. The origin of the receptors is a person aged 18-65 years who received the Ad26.COV2.S COVID-19 vaccine or a placebo.

J is TRBJ1-6 and V is TRBV6-5, with D possibly TRBD1 on 5 matching bases. V was shortened by 6 bases and J by 5 bases, with 11 bases between the two germline ends. This CDR3 has 14 residues. Germline CDR1 is MNHEY and CDR2 is SVGAGI. Here the CDR3 DNA reads TGTGCCAGCAGGAAGGACACCGATAATTCACCCCTCCACTTT. It encodes CASRKDTDNSPLHF.

Turning to this clone: This may be a read error, as it is one base from a much larger clone. The chain carries TRBV5-5 and TRBJ1-2; D uncertain. CDR1 and CDR2 (germline): SGHKS, YYEKEE (reference sequence). V was shortened by 0 bases and J by 3 bases, with 6 bases between the two germline ends. This CDR3 has 13 amino acids. This chain's CDR3 is CASSLAGDYGYTF. CDR3 DNA sequence: TGTGCCAGCAGCTTGGCTGGGGACTATGGCTACACCTTC.

This chain connects TRBV7-9 to TRBJ1-2; tentatively, D is TRBD1 (6 bases). The CDR3 is 14 amino acids. The germline CDR1 and CDR2 sequences are SEHNR and FQNEAQ (reference sequence). V lost 2 bases and J 5 bases, leaving 12 bases between the germline ends. CDR3 sequence: CASSLQGMRYGYTF. CDR3 coding DNA: TGTGCCAGCAGCTTACAGGGGATGAGGTATGGCTACACCTTC. The whole variable domain, remainder taken from reference TRBV7-9 and TRBJ1-2, is DTGVSQNPRHKITKRGQNVTFRCDPISEHNRLYWYRQTLGQGPEFLTYFQNEAQLEKSRLLSDRFSAERPKGSFSTLEIQRTEQGDSAMYLCASSLQGMRYGYTFGSGTRLTVV.

The chain recombines TRBV28 with TRBJ1-2, with 7 bases aligning to TRBD1. Germline values: CDR1 MDHEN, CDR2 SYDVKM. There are 16 residues in the CDR3. Unmatched junction bases numbered 12, after V lost 4 bases and J lost 4 bases. The CDR3 nucleotides read TGTGCCAGCAGTTCGCATAACAGGGGCTCCCCCTATGGCTACACCTTC. This sequence encodes CASSSHNRGSPYGYTF.

The V call is TRBV18, the J call TRBJ2-3; D is ambiguous. This CDR3 region has 15 residues. The germline CDR1 and CDR2 sequences are KGHSH and LQKENI. The V and J ends lost 2 bases and 0 bases respectively, with 9 bases between them. As DNA, the CDR3 is TGTGCCAGCTCACCAGGTGCGGCTAGCACAGATACGCAGTATTTT. Amino acid sequence: CASSPGAASTDTQYF.

The rearrangement links TRBV5-1 to TRBJ2-3; 9 nucleotides align to TRBD2. CDR1 and CDR2 (germline): SGHRS, YFSETQ. J lost 2 bases, V lost 0 bases, and 4 bases had no gene match. The CDR3 is made up of 16 amino acids. This chain's CDR3 is CASSLDGGGATDTQYF. In nucleotides, the CDR3 is TGCGCCAGCAGCTTGGACGGCGGGGGGGCCACAGATACGCAGTATTTT.

The genes are TRBV3-1 (or the pseudogene TRBV3-2) and TRBJ1-6, with 9 bases aligning to TRBD1. The CDR3 runs 16 residues. The germline gives CDR1 LGHDT, CDR2 YNNKEL (reference sequence). J lost 9 bases, V lost 1 base, and 7 bases had no gene match. The CDR3 nucleotides read TGTGCCAGCAGCCAAGGATTCGGGACAGGGTTTTCACCCCTCCACTTT. Translated, it gives CASSQGFGTGFSPLHF.

This clone was seen a few times. The DNA for the CDR3 is TGTGCCAGCAGCGTTGAGGGGGCGCCGGACTATGGCTACACCTTC. Protein: CASSVEGAPDYGYTF. The chain recombines TRBV9 with TRBJ1-2, with 7 positions matching TRBD1. J was trimmed by 3 bases and V by 2 bases; bases with no gene match: 7. Germline V lookup: CDR1 SGDLS, CDR2 YYNGEE. The CDR3 length is 15 residues.

The V and J genes are TRBV5-4 and TRBJ2-7, with D tentatively TRBD1 (6 bases). The CDR3 loop spans 13 amino acids. Trimming shortened V by 4 bases and J by 2 bases, and 10 bases separated the two germline ends. Germline V gives CDR1 SGHNT, CDR2 YYREEE (reference sequence). The CDR3 sequence: CASSPGTTYEQYF. The CDR3 nucleotides are TGTGCCAGCAGCCCCGGGACAACCTACGAGCAGTACTTC.

The chain uses TRBV4-1 and TRBJ1-3; D remains unclear. Trimming pared 1 base from V and 0 bases from J, leaving 10 bases between. CDR3 length: 16 amino acids. Germline values: CDR1 MGHRA, CDR2 YSYEKL. Written as DNA, the CDR3 is TGCGCCAGCAGCCAAGTTATAGGGATCTCTGGAAACACCATATATTTT. This encodes CASSQVIGISGNTIYF.

The CDR3 region has the DNA TGTGCCAGCAGCCAAGGCGACACCGTTCTAGCCAAAAACATTCAGTACTTC. Protein: CASSQGDTVLAKNIQYF. V is TRBV3-1 (or the pseudogene TRBV3-2) and J is TRBJ2-4; no reliable D call. V was shortened by 1 base and J by 0 bases, with 13 bases between the two germline ends. This CDR3 is 17 amino acids long. Germline CDR1 LGHDT, CDR2 YNNKEL (reference sequence).

J is TRBJ1-2 and V is TRBV28, with 8 bases identical to TRBD1. The CDR3 contains 20 residues. In germline, CDR1 is MDHEN, CDR2 SYDVKM. The V and J ends lost 6 bases and 0 bases, in that order; junction bases with no gene match: 21. This chain's CDR3 is CASRRIGGLDRGVANYGYTF. CDR3 bases: TGTGCCAGCAGAAGAATCGGAGGTCTCGACAGGGGTGTAGCTAACTATGGCTACACCTTC.